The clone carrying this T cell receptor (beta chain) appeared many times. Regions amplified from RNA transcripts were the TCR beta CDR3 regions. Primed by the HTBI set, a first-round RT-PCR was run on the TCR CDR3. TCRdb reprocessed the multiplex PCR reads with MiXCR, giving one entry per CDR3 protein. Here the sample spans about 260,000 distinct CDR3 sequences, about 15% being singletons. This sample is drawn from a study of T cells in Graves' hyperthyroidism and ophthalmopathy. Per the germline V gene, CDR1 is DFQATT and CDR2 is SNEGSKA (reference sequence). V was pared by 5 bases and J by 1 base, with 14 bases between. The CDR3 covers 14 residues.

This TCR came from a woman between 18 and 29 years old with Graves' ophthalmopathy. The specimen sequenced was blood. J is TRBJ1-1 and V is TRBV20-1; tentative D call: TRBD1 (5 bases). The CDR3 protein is CSAPSGQPNTEAFF. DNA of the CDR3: TGCAGTGCTCCATCAGGGCAGCCGAACACTGAAGCTTTCTTT.